Here is one TCR beta chain with its context. Its antigen is still unknown. Extraction of RNA preceded its reverse transcription into cDNA, which served as the sequencing template. Assay: immunoSEQ multiplex PCR; the TCRdb copy retains only in-frame clones and omits some. The table shows some 150,000 clones, with around 87% occurring only once. The record originates from a study of CD8+ T cells in alopecia areata. Overall study: Administration of oral tofacitinib to treated patients was at 5 to 10 mg twice daily. Study results and limitations: Unlike in mice, where it was clearer, TCR sharing across patients was less clear, possibly HLA-related. Only one nonresponder was present, which leaves the link between baseline CD8+ expansion and response uncertain. Scalp clonality, along with expanded CD8+ clones among the top 100, was significantly decreased by tofacitinib.

Treatment specified: oral pan-JAK inhibitor, 5-10 mg twice daily. The V gene's germline CDR1 is GTSNPN and CDR2 SVGIG (reference sequence). With 2 bases removed from V and 8 bases from J, the gap between germline ends came to 6 bases. This CDR3 contains 11 residues. The material sequenced was CD8+ T cells sorted from blood, taken at week 4, from a patient treated with tofacitinib. The chain has TRBV30 and TRBJ2-2; no clear D. The sequence came from a human donor with alopecia areata. CDR3: CAWSLPGELFF. The CDR3 DNA follows: TGTGCCTGGAGTCTGCCAGGGGAGCTGTTTTTT.